This TCR beta chain was found in a study of T-cell memory formation after mild COVID-19. Overall study context: Across donors, TCR clusters were largely donor specific.

Findings and limits, study-wide: Memory cells collected pre-infection included some clones that later responded, suggesting cross-reactive memory joined. Contracting CD4+ clones lay largely in CM and EM, with CD8+ ones residing in EMRA.

TCRalpha and TCRbeta libraries used 5'RACE with constant-segment primers and UMIs. TCRdb re-called the 5' RACE reads with MiXCR, one entry per CDR3 protein. The repertoire holds 400,000 or so distinct CDR3 sequences, with 20% as singletons. This clonotype appeared a few times. No antigen is known for it. This CDR3 has 13 residues. Germline loops: CDR1 SGHDT, CDR2 YYEEEE. V lost 3 bases, J lost 5 bases, and 9 bases lay in between. Sequenced sample: PBMCs or a T cell subset sorted from them (not recorded which). The chain combines TRBV5-6 with TRBJ2-1; maybe TRBD2 (5 bases). The TCR was taken from an adult woman who had mild COVID-19 (a few samples of this study predate the infection). Cell type and time point are not known. The chain's CDR3 is CASSSDWNNEQFF. CDR3 nucleotides: TGTGCCAGCAGCTCGGACTGGAACAATGAGCAGTTCTTC.